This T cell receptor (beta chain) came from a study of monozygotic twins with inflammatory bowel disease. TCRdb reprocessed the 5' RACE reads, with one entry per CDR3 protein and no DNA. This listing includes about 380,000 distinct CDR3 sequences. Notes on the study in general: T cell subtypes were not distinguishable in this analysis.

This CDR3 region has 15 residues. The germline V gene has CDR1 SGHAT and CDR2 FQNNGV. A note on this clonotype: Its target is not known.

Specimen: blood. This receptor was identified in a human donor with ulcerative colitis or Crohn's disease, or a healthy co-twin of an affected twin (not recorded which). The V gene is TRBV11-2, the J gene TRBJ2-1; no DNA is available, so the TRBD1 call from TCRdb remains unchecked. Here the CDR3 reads CASRSYRGRNNEQFF.